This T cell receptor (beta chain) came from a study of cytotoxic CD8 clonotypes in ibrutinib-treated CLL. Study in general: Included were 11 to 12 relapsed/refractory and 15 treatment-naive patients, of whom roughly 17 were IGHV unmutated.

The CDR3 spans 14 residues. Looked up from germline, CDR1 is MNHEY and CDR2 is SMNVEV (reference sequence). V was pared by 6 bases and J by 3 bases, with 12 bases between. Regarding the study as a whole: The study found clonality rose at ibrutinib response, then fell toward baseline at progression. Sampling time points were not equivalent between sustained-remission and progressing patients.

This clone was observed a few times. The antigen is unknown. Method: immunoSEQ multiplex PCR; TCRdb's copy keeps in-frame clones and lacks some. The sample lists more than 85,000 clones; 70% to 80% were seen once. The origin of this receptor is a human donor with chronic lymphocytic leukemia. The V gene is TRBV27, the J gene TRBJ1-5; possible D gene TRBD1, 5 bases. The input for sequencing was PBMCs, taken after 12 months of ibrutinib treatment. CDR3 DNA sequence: TGTGCCAGCAGGAGCAGGGTGAACAATCAGCCCCAGCATTTT. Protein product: CASRSRVNNQPQHF.